This T cell receptor beta chain was recorded in a study of shared clonotypes between healthy human individuals. Study results and limitations: It was the non-shared clonotypes that had lower generation probabilities than clonotypes shared by all four donors.

The V gene lost 4 bases and the J gene lost 5 bases, with 10 bases spanning the gap. In germline, CDR1 is SGHRS, CDR2 YFSETQ. This CDR3 has 12 residues. When replicate PCRs were run on sorted subsets, they used approximately 0.2 ug DNA, tens of thousands of T cell genomes. In the original processing: Junction-only immunoSEQ data arrived without quality scores, meaning filtering differed. The method was immunoSEQ multiplex PCR; TCRdb's version includes in-frame clones alone and lacks a portion of them. The DNA was the basis for D and trimming; V, J and clone size are from that table. The data contain some 2.3 million clones, about 92% of them singletons. About this clone itself: As yet, its antigen is unknown.

V usage is TRBV5-1 and J usage is TRBJ2-7, with a tentative D call TRBD2 (6 bases). Sample: naive CD4+ T cells from PBMCs. Subset denoted: CD45RA+ positively selected. This TCR came from a man aged 18-30 years in good health. Some clones in this sample may be carry-over from other donors' samples. CDR3 sequence (DNA): TGCGCCAGCAGCGGGGACTTGAACGAGCAGTACTTC. Protein sequence: CASSGDLNEQYF.